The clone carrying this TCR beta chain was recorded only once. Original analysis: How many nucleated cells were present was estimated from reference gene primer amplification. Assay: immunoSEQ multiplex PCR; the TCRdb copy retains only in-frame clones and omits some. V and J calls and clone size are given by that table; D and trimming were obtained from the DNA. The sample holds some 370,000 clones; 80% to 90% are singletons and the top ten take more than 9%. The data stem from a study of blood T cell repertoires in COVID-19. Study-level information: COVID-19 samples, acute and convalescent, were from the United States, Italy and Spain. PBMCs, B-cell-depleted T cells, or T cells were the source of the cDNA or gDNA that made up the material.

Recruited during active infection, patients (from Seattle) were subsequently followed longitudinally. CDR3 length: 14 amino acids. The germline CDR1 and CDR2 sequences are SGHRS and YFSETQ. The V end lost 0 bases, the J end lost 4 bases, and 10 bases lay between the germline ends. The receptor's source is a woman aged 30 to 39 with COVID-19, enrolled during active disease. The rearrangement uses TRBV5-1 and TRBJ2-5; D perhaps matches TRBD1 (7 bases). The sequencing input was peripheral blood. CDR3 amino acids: CASSLGQGLETQYF. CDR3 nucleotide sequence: TGCGCCAGCAGCTTGGGACAGGGACTAGAGACCCAGTACTTC.